This is a list of T cell receptor beta chains from one sample in a study of T-cell reconstitution after alpha-beta-depleted transplantation in children. From the PCR reads, TCRdb called clonotypes with MiXCR, one entry per CDR3 protein. The data contain about 400,000 distinct CDR3 sequences, around 20% of them seen just once; the ten biggest clones take up around 4%. The sample here was PBMCs from the stem cell graft donor, taken from the stem cell graft. Source of these receptors: a human donor who donated a stem cell graft to a child with acute myeloid leukemia. Each CDR3 is given with its conserved first and last residue. A D gene is named only where the DNA matches it firmly. Some rows have no size entry. The others give once, few or many, or a class for an expanded clone.

>-|TRBV6-5|TRBD1|TRBJ2-2
CASSYGQGGTGELFF
TGTGCCAGCAGTTACGGACAGGGGGGCACCGGGGAGCTGTTTTTT
>many|TRBV12-3/TRBV12-4|TRBD1|TRBJ2-3
CASSSRGQGTDTQYF
TGTGCCAGCAGTTCCAGGGGGCAGGGCACAGATACGCAGTATTTT
>-|TRBV7-2|-|TRBJ2-5
CASSSSTSDQYF
TGTGCCAGCAGCTCGAGTACCAGCGACCAGTACTTC
>-|TRBV28|-|TRBJ1-5
CASSFSPSNQPQHF
TGTGCCAGCAGTTTCTCACCTAGCAATCAGCCCCAGCATTTT
>few|TRBV3-1|-|TRBJ2-7
CASSLEEKSLQYF
TGTGCCAGCAGCCTAGAGGAGAAGAGCTTGCAGTACTTC
>-|TRBV28|TRBD2|TRBJ2-5
CASSPSWGLAVKQETQYF
TGTGCCAGCAGTCCATCTTGGGGACTAGCGGTAAAACAAGAGACCCAGTACTTC
>many|TRBV20-1|-|TRBJ2-7
CSAGEIRASKLIYEQYF
TGCAGTGCTGGAGAGATCAGAGCATCCAAACTCATCTACGAGCAGTACTTC
>-|TRBV12-3/TRBV12-4|TRBD1|TRBJ2-7
CARWDRGLSYEQYF
TGTGCCAGATGGGACAGGGGTCTCTCCTACGAGCAGTACTTC
>many|TRBV12-3/TRBV12-4|TRBD1|TRBJ2-7
CASSPWRDRGLHEQYF
TGTGCCAGCAGTCCCTGGAGGGACAGGGGACTCCACGAGCAGTACTTC
>few|TRBV6-4|TRBD2|TRBJ2-1
CASSDSAGGNEQFF
TGTGCCAGCAGTGACTCAGCGGGAGGCAATGAGCAGTTCTTC
>few|TRBV12-3/TRBV12-4|TRBD1|TRBJ2-7
CASSLVGQHDYEQYF
TGTGCCAGCAGTTTAGTGGGACAGCACGATTACGAGCAGTACTTC
>few|TRBV20-1|-|TRBJ2-1
CSARGGGGWGYNEQFF
TGCAGTGCTAGAGGGGGTGGTGGGTGGGGATACAATGAGCAGTTCTTC
>few|TRBV11-3|TRBD2|TRBJ2-1
CASSFLVAGDGEQFF
TGTGCCAGCAGCTTCCTGGTAGCGGGAGATGGTGAGCAGTTCTTC
>few|TRBV28|-|TRBJ2-7
CASSLQGAGYEQYF
TGTGCCAGCAGTTTACAGGGTGCTGGCTACGAGCAGTACTTC
>few|TRBV6-5|-|TRBJ2-1
CASSYSGGGLSFYNEQFF
TGTGCCAGCAGTTACTCGGGGGGCGGTCTAAGTTTCTACAATGAGCAGTTCTTC
>many|TRBV5-6|-|TRBJ2-7
CASSTGTGYEQYF
TGTGCCAGCAGTACCGGAACGGGCTACGAGCAGTACTTC
>few|TRBV6-5|-|TRBJ1-5
CASSYSKNSNQPQHF
TGTGCCAGCAGTTACTCGAAAAATAGCAATCAGCCCCAGCATTTT
>-|TRBV2|TRBD2|TRBJ2-1
CASSTRTSGAFGQFF
TGTGCCAGCAGTACACGGACTAGCGGTGCCTTTGGGCAGTTCTTC
>-|TRBV5-6|TRBD1|TRBJ2-7
CASSSTGGLGEQYF
TGTGCCAGCAGCTCGACAGGGGGATTAGGCGAGCAGTACTTC
>many|TRBV4-1|TRBD1|TRBJ2-1
CASSQEQGFDEQFF
TGCGCCAGCAGCCAAGAACAGGGGTTCGATGAGCAGTTCTTC
>many|TRBV30|-|TRBJ1-1
CAWRDFENTEAFF
TGTGCCTGGAGGGACTTCGAGAACACTGAAGCTTTCTTT
>-|TRBV5-6|-|TRBJ1-1
CASSSQGLSTEAFF
TGTGCCAGCAGCTCTCAGGGTTTGAGCACTGAAGCTTTCTTT
>many|TRBV25-1|-|TRBJ2-3
CASSDTQVTDTQYF
TGTGCCAGCAGTGATACACAGGTCACAGATACGCAGTATTTT
>-|TRBV4-2|-|TRBJ2-1
CASSQEIGSYNEQFF
TGTGCCAGCAGCCAAGAAATTGGCTCCTACAATGAGCAGTTCTTC
>few|TRBV7-6|TRBD2|TRBJ2-1
CASSLAGFLLAGKENEQFF
TGTGCCAGCAGCTTAGCTGGATTTTTACTAGCGGGAAAGGAGAATGAGCAGTTCTTC
>-|TRBV12-3/TRBV12-4|-|TRBJ2-7
CASSFRSSYEQYF
TGTGCCAGCAGTTTCAGGAGCTCCTACGAGCAGTACTTC
>-|TRBV29-1|-|TRBJ2-1
CSVEGQGRSYNEQFF
TGCAGCGTTGAGGGGCAGGGCCGCTCCTACAATGAGCAGTTCTTC
>-|TRBV6-5|-|TRBJ1-1
CASSYSYPPRVTEAFF
TGTGCCAGCAGTTACTCCTATCCCCCCCGGGTGACTGAAGCTTTCTTT
>many|TRBV20-1|TRBD2|TRBJ2-1
CSASLREASSYNEQFF
TGCAGTGCTAGCCTGCGGGAGGCTAGCTCCTACAATGAGCAGTTCTTC
>many|TRBV4-3|TRBD1|TRBJ1-4
CASKDRVYEKLFF
TGCGCCAGCAAGGACAGGGTTTACGAAAAACTGTTTTTT
>-|TRBV6-5|-|TRBJ2-2
CASSYRGRGRGLEELFF
TGTGCCAGCAGTTACAGGGGCCGGGGAAGGGGCCTAGAGGAGCTGTTTTTT
>few|TRBV12-3/TRBV12-4|-|TRBJ1-6
CASSFNGESPLHF
TGTGCCAGCAGTTTCAATGGGGAGAGTCCCCTCCACTTT
>many|TRBV12-3/TRBV12-4|TRBD2|TRBJ2-1
CASSWLAGAESEQFF
TGTGCCAGCAGTTGGCTAGCGGGAGCCGAGAGTGAGCAGTTCTTC
>-|TRBV11-2|-|TRBJ2-7
CASSLAEAVSYEQYF
TGTGCCAGCAGCTTGGCAGAAGCCGTTTCCTACGAGCAGTACTTC
>-|TRBV7-9|-|TRBJ1-6
CASSWGENSPLHF
TGTGCCAGCAGCTGGGGCGAGAATTCACCCCTCCACTTT
>once|TRBV28|TRBD1|TRBJ2-7
CASSSGQDRYEQYF
TGTGCCAGCAGTTCTGGACAGGACCGCTACGAGCAGTACTTC
>many|TRBV20-1|-|TRBJ2-3
CSASDTDTQYF
TGCAGTGCTAGTGATACAGATACGCAGTATTTT
>once|TRBV20-1|-|TRBJ2-5
CSARKSSVEETQYF
TGCAGTGCTAGAAAGTCTAGCGTGGAAGAGACCCAGTACTTC
>-|TRBV12-3/TRBV12-4|TRBD2|TRBJ2-1
CASSLAPGVLAGFEQFF
TGTGCCAGCAGTTTAGCGCCCGGTGTCCTAGCGGGATTTGAGCAGTTCTTC
>few|TRBV11-2|TRBD1|TRBJ2-4
CASRMGQAINIQYF
TGTGCCAGCAGGATGGGACAGGCGATAAACATTCAGTACTTC
>-|TRBV7-9|-|TRBJ2-3
CASSSRGRFF
TGTGCCAGCAGCTCCAGGGGGAGGTTTTTT
>-|TRBV29-1|-|TRBJ1-2
CSADVAGGYTF
TGCAGCGCCGACGTCGCCGGGGGCTACACCTTC
>few|TRBV25-1|-|TRBJ2-1
CASSEGGREQFF
TGTGCCAGCAGTGAAGGGGGTCGTGAGCAGTTCTTC
>many|TRBV20-1|TRBD1|TRBJ2-1
CSANGQGNYNEQFF
TGCAGTGCTAACGGACAGGGGAACTACAATGAGCAGTTCTTC
>-|TRBV7-2|-|TRBJ2-5
CASSPYKKETQYF
TGTGCCAGCAGCCCCTACAAGAAAGAGACCCAGTACTTC